The 20 T cell receptor beta chains presented below share a single source sample, sequenced in a study of cytomegalovirus exposure and HLA in healthy donors. The PCR had 60 Vbeta and 13 Jbeta primers. Assay: immunoSEQ multiplex PCR; the TCRdb copy retains only in-frame clones and omits some. The sample lists 70,000 to 90,000 clones; 70% to 75% were seen once. Sequenced material: PBMCs. The receptors derive from a man in his sixties in good health and CMV-seronegative.

This clone was counted a few times. The chain joins TRBV6-5 to TRBJ1-4, with D possibly being TRBD1 (6 bases). Germline CDR1 is MNHEY and CDR2 is SVGAGI. This CDR3 contains 14 residues. With 2 bases removed from V and 3 bases from J, the gap between germline ends came to 7 bases. CDR3 amino acids: CASSYRQANEKLFF. The CDR3 DNA sequence: TGTGCCAGCAGTTACCGACAGGCTAATGAAAAACTGTTTTTT.

The chain recombines TRBV30 with TRBJ1-2; a possible D gene is TRBD1 (6 bases). The V gene's germline CDR1 is GTSNPN and CDR2 SVGIG (reference sequence). V lost 0 bases, J lost 4 bases, and 12 bases lay in between. The CDR3 extends over 14 amino acids. As DNA, the CDR3 is TGTGCCTGGAGTGTGAATTGGGACACCTATGGCTACACCTTC. Translated, it gives CAWSVNWDTYGYTF.

This sequence joins TRBV4-1 and TRBJ2-4; 8 bases are shared with TRBD1. The CDR3 covers 15 residues. V trimming: 9 bases; J trimming: 0 bases; junction bases outside the gene matches: 7. CDR1 is MGHRA, CDR2 YSYEKL, per germline. Written as DNA, the CDR3 is TGCGCCAGTAAACAGGGGGGATTAGCCAAAAACATTCAGTACTTC. It specifies CASKQGGLAKNIQYF.

As DNA, the CDR3 is TGTGCCAGCAGTTTCTACGGGGGGACCTATGGCTACACCTTC. This translates into CASSFYGGTYGYTF. The chain employs TRBV28 and TRBJ1-2, with TRBD1 as a possible D gene (5 bases). The CDR3 sequence is 14 residues long. Germline V CDR1 and CDR2: MDHEN, SYDVKM. With 3 bases removed from V and 4 bases from J, the gap between germline ends came to 12 bases.

CDR3 sequence reads: CSAGKGVGKYF. For the CDR3, the DNA is TGCAGTGCTGGAAAAGGGGTGGGAAAGTACTTC. The chain combines TRBV20-1 with TRBJ2-4, with D perhaps TRBD1 (5 bases). The CDR3 length is 11 residues. Germline values: CDR1 DFQATT, CDR2 SNEGSKA (reference sequence). Trimming stripped 5 bases from V and 14 bases from J, with 16 bases between.

Details on this clone: Relative to the germline gene, one junction end is altered; a read error may explain this. This sample also contains other DNA sequences that code for the same CDR3. The rearrangement joins TRBV7-2 to TRBJ2-7; tentatively, D is TRBD2 (5 bases). Germline V lookup: CDR1 SGHTA, CDR2 FQGNSA. The CDR3 loop spans 13 amino acids. The CDR3 reads CASSWETAYEQYF. The CDR3 bases are TGTGCTAGCAGCTGGGAGACGGCCTACGAGCAGTACTTC.

The chain combines TRBV19 with TRBJ2-1; 7 bases are a match to TRBD2. After removal of 5 bases from V and 7 bases from J, the junction contained 17 bases not matched to a gene. CDR3 length equals 17 residues. Germline V gene lookup returns CDR1 LNHDA and CDR2 SQIVND (reference sequence). CDR3 region: CASSVTSEGWNRNEQFF. The DNA for the CDR3 is TGTGCCAGTAGTGTAACTAGCGAGGGGTGGAACAGGAATGAGCAGTTCTTC. Based on the CDR3 plus reference TRBV19 and TRBJ2-1, the full variable domain is DGGITQSPKYLFRKEGQNVTLSCEQNLNHDAMYWYRQDPGQGLRLIYYSQIVNDFQKGDIAEGYSVSREKKESFPLTVTSAQKNPTAFYLCASSVTSEGWNRNEQFFGPGTRLTVL.

The chain uses TRBV11-2 and TRBJ2-3; 10 nucleotides align to TRBD2. Germline V gene data show CDR1 as SGHAT and CDR2 as FQNNGV. V trimming: 5 bases; J trimming: 4 bases; junction bases outside the gene matches: 3. This CDR3 is 14 amino acids long. CDR3 in amino acids: CASSRSGGADTQYF. CDR3 nucleotides: TGTGCCAGCAGCCGGAGCGGGGGGGCAGATACGCAGTATTTT.

This clone appeared once. CDR3 DNA: TGTGCCAGCATGCGGGACTTAAAAGAGACCCAGTACTTC. This gives the protein CASMRDLKETQYF. V and J are TRBV2 and TRBJ2-5; weak D call: TRBD2 (6 bases). The V and J ends lost 7 bases and 3 bases respectively, with 12 bases between them. The CDR3 runs 13 residues. Germline V gene data show CDR1 as SNHLY and CDR2 as FYNNEI. Variable domain in full (rest from reference TRBV2 and TRBJ2-5): EPEVTQTPSHQVTQMGQEVILRCVPISNHLYFYWYRQILGQKVEFLVSFYNNEISEKSEIFDDQFSVERPDGSNFTLKIRSTKLEDSAMYFCASMRDLKETQYFGPGTRLLVL.

The chain employs TRBV6-1 and TRBJ2-1, with TRBD2 matching over 9 bases. Looked up from germline, CDR1 is MNHNS and CDR2 is SASEGT. The CDR3 consists of 21 residues. V gave up 0 bases and J gave up 5 bases; unmatched junction bases: 20. CDR3 DNA: TGTGCCAGCAGTGAAGCCTTTCGGATCCGAGGAACTAGCGGGTATGACAATGAGCAGTTCTTC. It specifies CASSEAFRIRGTSGYDNEQFF.

The chain couples TRBV9 to TRBJ1-6, with a weak D call TRBD1 (5 bases). Germline V gene sequence: CDR1 SGDLS, CDR2 YYNGEE. The V end lost 2 bases, the J end lost 6 bases, and 9 bases lay between the germline ends. There are 14 residues in the CDR3. CDR3: CASSVGAANSPLHF. The CDR3 DNA sequence: TGTGCCAGCAGCGTTGGGGCAGCTAATTCACCCCTCCACTTT.

The chain is built from TRBV14 and TRBJ1-6; tentative D call: TRBD1 (5 bases). The CDR3 has 13 amino acids. V dropped 4 bases and J dropped 6 bases, with 7 bases sitting between them. CDR1 and CDR2 from the germline V gene are SGHDN and FVKESK. The CDR3 DNA follows: TGTGCCAGCAGCCCACAGGCTAATTCACCCCTCCACTTT. This encodes CASSPQANSPLHF.

This clone came up a few times. The chain combines TRBV6-5 with TRBJ2-3; weak D call: TRBD2 (7 bases). With 8 bases removed from V and 4 bases from J, the gap between germline ends came to 13 bases. Germline CDR1 is MNHEY and CDR2 is SVGAGI. The CDR3 is made up of 13 amino acids. In DNA form, the CDR3 reads TGTGCCAGCTCCCGCGGGGGCTCAGATACGCAGTATTTT. As protein: CASSRGGSDTQYF.

V is TRBV18 and J is TRBJ1-2; weak D call: TRBD1 (6 bases). Per the germline V gene, CDR1 is KGHSH and CDR2 is LQKENI. The CDR3 runs to 14 residues. V lost 3 bases to trimming and J lost 8 bases, with 16 bases between them. The CDR3 is CASSPPGQSRGYTF. Here the CDR3 DNA reads TGTGCCAGCTCACCTCCCGGACAGTCGAGGGGCTACACCTTC.

The V call is TRBV19, the J call TRBJ2-7, with a possible D match to TRBD2 (6 bases). In germline, CDR1 is LNHDA, CDR2 SQIVND (reference sequence). CDR3 length: 15 residues. V was clipped by 1 base and J by 0 bases, with 10 bases between them. CDR3 residues: CASSIVSGGSYEQYF. The CDR3, as DNA: TGTGCCAGTAGTATAGTCTCCGGGGGCTCCTACGAGCAGTACTTC.

V gene TRBV4-1 combines with J gene TRBJ1-2, with D maybe TRBD1 (6 bases). V shed 4 bases and J shed 3 bases, with 24 bases lying between them. The CDR3 is 18 residues long. Germline V gene data show CDR1 as MGHRA and CDR2 as YSYEKL. The DNA of the CDR3 is TGCGCCAGCAGCCCGAGGGGGGGGCCGCCATATGCGGACTATGGCTACACCTTC. This sequence encodes CASSPRGGPPYADYGYTF.

This clone has a handful of counts. V gene TRBV10-3 combines with J gene TRBJ1-1; D is unclear. V was pared by 6 bases and J by 1 base, with 9 bases between. The CDR3 totals 13 residues. CDR1 is ENHRY and CDR2 is SYGVKD in the germline V gene. The CDR3 nucleotides are TGTGCCATCAGCCCCCCGGGGAACACTGAAGCTTTCTTT. Its translation is CAISPPGNTEAFF.

Notes on this clone: A much larger clone lies one base from this, so it may be a read error. The chain combines TRBV7-9 with TRBJ2-3; D unclear. The CDR3 consists of 12 residues. V lost 7 bases and J 6 bases, leaving 11 bases between the germline ends. In germline, CDR1 is SEHNR, CDR2 FQNEAQ (reference sequence). DNA for the CDR3: TGTGCCAGCACTTGCCCCGGGGATACGCAGTATTTT. Its translation is CASTCPGDTQYF.

J is TRBJ2-3 and V is TRBV7-8; 12 bases match TRBD2. The CDR3 contains 16 residues. CDR1 SGHVS and CDR2 FQNEAQ come from the germline V gene. V shed 7 bases and J 0 bases; nucleotides not matched to a gene: 5. The CDR3 protein is CASTTGLAGSTDTQYF. The CDR3 region has the DNA TGTGCCAGCACCACTGGACTAGCGGGAAGCACAGATACGCAGTATTTT.

In its sample, this clone was seen a few times. The V and J genes are TRBV27 and TRBJ2-7, with D possibly TRBD1 on 5 matching bases. V was shortened by 1 base and J by 6 bases, with 13 bases between the two germline ends. The CDR3 totals 14 residues. In germline, CDR1 is MNHEY, CDR2 SMNVEV (reference sequence). CDR3 amino acids: CASSLFFRAAEQYF. The DNA for the CDR3 is TGTGCCAGCAGTTTATTCTTCAGGGCGGCCGAGCAGTACTTC.